The clone carrying this T cell receptor beta chain appeared a few times. Its antigen is undetermined. The identical CDR3 is also encoded by other nucleotide sequences in the sample. This entry is derived from a study of memory CD4+ T cells and cytomegalovirus serostatus. Study-level background: This sample comes from healthy Belgian adults, several CMV seropositive, approximately 25 seronegative.

Single viable CD3+CD4+CD8-CD45RO+ cells were sorted as the memory CD4+ T cells. Positive selection with CD4 microbeads enriched total CD4+ T cells. Sequenced by immunoSEQ multiplex PCR; TCRdb stores in-frame clones only, minus some. Of some 73,000 clones in the sample, roughly three quarters were seen once. The germline V and J ends were trimmed by 5 bases and 7 bases, with 11 bases remaining between them. Germline-derived CDR1 and CDR2 are MNHEY and SVGAGI. The CDR3 length is 12 residues. Study-wide results and limits: Repertoires predicted CMV serostatus with median bootstrapped AUC of approximately 0.94.

The material sequenced was memory CD4+ T cells from blood. This sequence was found in an adult in good health and CMV-seropositive. The V gene is TRBV6-5, the J gene TRBJ1-1; no firm D call. CDR3 loop: CASSARVGEAFF. The CDR3 coding sequence is TGTGCCAGCAGTGCCCGCGTAGGTGAAGCTTTCTTT.